The source of this TCR beta chain is a study of cytomegalovirus exposure and HLA in healthy donors. On the study more broadly: A previous analysis identified 100 million or so unique TCR beta sequences derived from some 170 million T cells.

Vbeta (60) and Jbeta (13) primers were used in the PCR. Assay used: immunoSEQ multiplex PCR; TCRdb lists only in-frame clones, some missing. Among about 130,000 clones listed, roughly 70% were seen once. V shed 2 bases and J shed 4 bases, with 12 bases lying between them. In germline, CDR1 is GTSNPN, CDR2 SVGIG (reference sequence). CDR3 length: 14 residues. Sample: PBMCs. The receptor was derived from a man aged 25-45 years in good health and CMV-seronegative. The V and J genes are TRBV30 and TRBJ1-3; tentative D call: TRBD1 (6 bases). CDR3 DNA: TGTGCCTGGAGTAGAGGGACAACCGGAAACACCATATATTTT. Translating it yields CAWSRGTTGNTIYF.